Shown below are 14 T cell receptor beta chains from a single sample sequenced in a study of control samples from healthy donors and cancer patients. The assay was immunoSEQ multiplex PCR, and TCRdb's table has in-frame clones only and misses some. The sample includes some 130,000 clones, roughly nine tenths of them seen just once. The sequenced sample consisted of blood. The receptors were gathered from a woman in her thirties in good health.

The rearrangement uses TRBV6-5 and TRBJ2-7, with 15 positions matching TRBD2. The V gene's germline CDR1 is MNHEY and CDR2 SVGAGI. The CDR3 is made up of 14 amino acids. Trimming took 6 bases from V and 7 from J; bases not matched to a gene: 4. The CDR3, as DNA: TGTGCCAGCAGCCGGACTAGCGGGAGGGATGAGCAGTACTTC. Its translation: CASSRTSGRDEQYF.

This chain links TRBV19 with TRBJ1-2; TRBD1 might be the D (6 bases). The CDR3 spans 14 residues. The V end was cut by 0 bases, the J end by 7 bases, with 12 bases between. The germline V gene encodes CDR1 LNHDA and CDR2 SQIVND (reference sequence). CDR3 DNA sequence: TGTGCCAGTAGTATAGATGGCAGGGGAGGTGGCTACACCTTC. It translates to CASSIDGRGGGYTF.

The V call is TRBV5-6, the J call TRBJ2-1; D remains unclear. Trimming shortened V by 2 bases and J by 9 bases, and 6 bases separated the two germline ends. The CDR3 extends over 11 amino acids. Germline V gene sequence: CDR1 SGHDT, CDR2 YYEEEE. CDR3 protein: CASSFLGEQFF. The CDR3, as DNA: TGTGCCAGCAGCTTCCTTGGTGAGCAGTTCTTC.

To note about this clone: The junction differs from germline at one of its ends, possibly a read error. This chain links TRBV7-7 with TRBJ2-7; 9 nucleotides line up with TRBD1. Germline values: CDR1 SSHAT, CDR2 FNYEAQ (reference sequence). The CDR3 is made up of 13 amino acids. Here the CDR3 reads CASSPGQGYEQYF. As DNA, the CDR3 is TGTGCTAGCAGCCCGGGACAGGGCTACGAGCAGTACTTC.

This chain joins TRBV11-2 and TRBJ1-2, with D tentatively TRBD1 (5 bases). V was shortened by 1 base and J by 7 bases, with 10 bases between the two germline ends. Germline CDR1 is SGHAT and CDR2 is FQNNGV. The CDR3 loop spans 13 amino acids. Here the CDR3 DNA reads TGTGCCAGCAGCTTAGGGAGGGGCGGTGGCTACACCTTC. This sequence encodes CASSLGRGGGYTF.

V is TRBV3-1 (or the pseudogene TRBV3-2) and J is TRBJ2-3; 15 bases line up with TRBD2. The junction had 1 base not matched to a gene; V was cut back by 3 bases and J by 0 bases. Germline V lookup: CDR1 LGHDT, CDR2 YNNKEL (reference sequence). The CDR3 loop spans 17 amino acids. CDR3 coding DNA: TGTGCCAGCAGCCATGGGACTAGCGGGAGGAGCACAGATACGCAGTATTTT. Translation gives CASSHGTSGRSTDTQYF.

The genes are TRBV5-1 and TRBJ2-3, with 10 bases lining up with TRBD2. The CDR3 has 15 amino acids. V lost 4 bases, J lost 4 bases, and 6 bases stayed unmatched. Germline V gene data show CDR1 as SGHRS and CDR2 as YFSETQ. CDR3 region: CASSLSGLAADTQYF. CDR3 in DNA: TGCGCCAGCAGCCTTTCCGGACTAGCGGCAGATACGCAGTATTTT.

The rearrangement links TRBV10-3 to TRBJ2-1, with TRBD1 matching over 12 bases. Trimming removed 4 bases from V and 11 bases from J; junction bases left unmatched: 9. The CDR3 runs to 15 residues. CDR1 ENHRY and CDR2 SYGVKD come from the germline V gene. The CDR3: CAISAGTGGREQQFF. CDR3 nucleotides: TGTGCCATCAGTGCCGGGACAGGGGGCAGGGAACAGCAGTTCTTC.

The rearrangement joins TRBV29-1 to TRBJ2-3; 8 bases agree with TRBD2. Per germline, CDR1 SQVTM and CDR2 ANQGSEA. This CDR3 region has 14 residues. Losses at the gene ends were 5 bases for V and 1 base for J; bases not matched to a gene: 5. The chain's CDR3 is CSVTGLAGTDTQYF. The CDR3 nucleotides read TGCAGCGTTACAGGACTAGCCGGCACAGATACGCAGTATTTT.

The chain is built from TRBV7-2 and TRBJ1-3; 8 positions match TRBD1. Germline loops: CDR1 SGHTA, CDR2 FQGNSA. This CDR3 has 18 residues. The trim removed 3 bases at V and 4 bases at J, leaving 14 bases unmatched. The CDR3 region is CASSFPEGAGGDGNTIYF. CDR3 in DNA: TGTGCCAGCAGCTTTCCGGAAGGAGCAGGGGGCGACGGAAACACCATATATTTT. The full variable domain, completed using reference TRBV7-2 and TRBJ1-3, is GAGVSQSPSNKVTEKGKDVELRCDPISGHTALYWYRQSLGQGLEFLIYFQGNSAPDKSGLPSDRFSAERTGGSVSTLTIQRTQQEDSAVYLCASSFPEGAGGDGNTIYFGEGSWLTVV.

The V and J genes are TRBV5-1 and TRBJ1-2, with D possibly TRBD1 on 6 matching bases. This CDR3 contains 14 residues. Trimming removed 0 bases from V and 4 bases from J, with 10 bases in between. The germline CDR1 and CDR2 sequences are SGHRS and YFSETQ. CDR3 sequence (DNA): TGCGCCAGCAGCTTGGAGGCAGGGGTCTATGGCTACACCTTC. Translation: CASSLEAGVYGYTF.

This chain connects TRBV9 to TRBJ2-5, with 11 bases identical to TRBD2. This CDR3 spans 15 amino acids. Germline assignment: CDR1 SGDLS and CDR2 YYNGEE. The V gene end was trimmed by 4 bases and the J gene end by 4 bases; junction bases not matched to a gene: 6. CDR3 residues: CASSIAGLAGETQYF. Written as DNA, the CDR3 is TGTGCCAGCAGCATCGCTGGACTAGCGGGAGAGACCCAGTACTTC. Filled out from reference TRBV9 and TRBJ2-5, the complete variable domain reads DSGVTQTPKHLITATGQRVTLRCSPRSGDLSVYWYQQSLDQGLQFLIQYYNGEERAKGNILERFSAQQFPDLHSELNLSSLELGDSALYFCASSIAGLAGETQYFGPGTRLLVL.

This rearrangement joins TRBV4-2 to TRBJ1-5, with 9 bases aligning to TRBD1. The CDR3 is 18 amino acids. The V segment lost 0 bases and the J segment 6 bases; nucleotides outside the gene matches: 12. From germline, CDR1 is LGHNA and CDR2 YNFKEQ. The CDR3 region is CASSQDTRTGADFQPQHF. DNA of the CDR3: TGTGCCAGCAGCCAAGATACCCGGACAGGGGCGGATTTTCAGCCCCAGCATTTT.

The V and J genes are TRBV7-2 and TRBJ2-5; 7 bases align to TRBD2. This CDR3 has 16 residues. Germline CDR1 reads SGHTA; CDR2 reads FQGNSA. V dropped 0 bases and J dropped 7; count of bases not matched to a gene: 11. The CDR3 DNA reads as TGTGCCAGCAGCTTAGCGGGGTCGGGGGGTGGCGGGACCCAGTACTTC. It is translated as CASSLAGSGGGGTQYF.